This T cell receptor (beta chain) was recovered during a study of blood T cell repertoires in COVID-19. For the study at large: Spain, Italy and the United States supplied samples that represented acute and convalescent COVID-19. Nucleic acid was either cDNA or gDNA, and it came from T cells, B-cell-depleted T cells, or PBMCs.

Patients in Seattle were enrolled during active infection, then followed longitudinally. Per the authors' pipeline: Estimates of nucleated cell counts were drawn from the amplification of reference gene primers. Using immunoSEQ multiplex PCR, the repertoire was profiled, and TCRdb retains in-frame clones only, with some absent. Clone size and the V and J calls come from that table; the DNA yielded D and trimming. Found here are about 52,000 clones, 81% of them singletons; the top ten hold more than 20%. CDR3 length: 13 residues. Germline CDR1 is SGHTA and CDR2 is FQGNSA. V was cut by 4 bases and J by 6 bases, with 9 bases left in between. This clone occurred once.

This chain uses TRBV7-2 with TRBJ2-2, with D unclear. The sequenced material came from peripheral blood. This clonotype was obtained from a woman over 75 with COVID-19, enrolled during active disease. In nucleotides, the CDR3 is TGTGCCAGCAGCTCCCCCCTTGCCGGGGAGCTGTTTTTT. It specifies CASSSPLAGELFF.